This T cell receptor (beta chain) was sequenced for a study of ipilimumab plus nivolumab after autologous stem cell transplantation. Concerning this clone: Its target is unknown.

Through week 26, nivolumab 3 mg/kg IV was given weeks 1, 4, 7, 10, then biweekly. Study-wide findings and caveats: Authors suggest TCR repertoire, Treg phenotype and gut microbiota support further study.

V lost 2 bases to trimming and J lost 3 bases, with 5 bases between them. The CDR3 extends over 13 amino acids. Germline CDR1 and CDR2: KGHSH and LQKENI. The repertoire was sequenced with immunoSEQ multiplex PCR; TCRdb's copy has only in-frame clones and lacks some. The sample shows about 19,000 clones, roughly four fifths of them seen only once. Specimen: PBMCs, collected in a trial of ipilimumab plus nivolumab as post-transplant consolidation. The TCR was taken from a male donor with diffuse large B-cell lymphoma. The rearrangement links TRBV18 to TRBJ1-5; D uncertain. The CDR3 region is CASSPGFNQPQHF. The CDR3 DNA sequence: TGTGCCAGCTCACCAGGGTTCAATCAGCCCCAGCATTTT.